These T cell receptor beta chains were read from a single sample in a study of cytomegalovirus exposure and HLA in healthy donors. Assay used: immunoSEQ multiplex PCR; TCRdb lists only in-frame clones, some missing. The sample has around 85,000 clones; around 80% are singletons. The sample comprised PBMCs. These receptors came from a male donor in good health and CMV-seronegative. The CDR3 runs from the conserved cysteine through the conserved F or W. Fields, in order: clone size, J gene, D gene, V gene, CDR3 DNA, CDR3 protein. D genes are given only for firm matches. Clone size is not always given. Where it is, it says once, few, many or a class for expanded clones.

>NA|TRBJ1-5|TRBD1|TRBV28
TGTGCCAGCAGTTTATTTACAGGGGGCGCGGGGAATCAGCCCCAGCATTTT
CASSLFTGGAGNQPQHF
>NA|TRBJ2-7|TRBD2|TRBV27
TGTGCCAGCAGTTTAAAAATAGCGGGGGGCCACGAGCAGTACTTC
CASSLKIAGGHEQYF
>NA|TRBJ1-2|NA|TRBV11-2
TGTGCCAGCAGCTCCCAGCAGGGGCTCGATGGCTACACCTTC
CASSSQQGLDGYTF
>NA|TRBJ2-7|TRBD2|TRBV4-2
TGTGCCAGCAGCCAAGGGGTAGCGGGGACCTACGAGCAGTACTTC
CASSQGVAGTYEQYF
>NA|TRBJ1-1|NA|TRBV9
TGTGCCAGCAGCCCGGACAGCTACACTGAAGCTTTCTTT
CASSPDSYTEAFF
>NA|TRBJ1-6|TRBD1|TRBV6-5
TGTGCCAGCAGTCGGACAGGGGAGTCACCCCTCCACTTT
CASSRTGESPLHF
>NA|TRBJ2-7|NA|TRBV18
TGTGCCAGCTCACCACCGGTTTCGGGGTCTGGGCAGTACTTC
CASSPPVSGSGQYF
>NA|TRBJ1-2|NA|TRBV18
TGTGCCAGCTCACCACTAGACACCGAGGGTGGCTACACCTTC
CASSPLDTEGGYTF
>NA|TRBJ2-1|TRBD1|TRBV7-6
TGTGCCGGCAGCCGGGACAGGGAGGGTGAGCAGTTCTTC
CAGSRDREGEQFF
>NA|TRBJ2-7|NA|TRBV7-8
TGTGCCAGCAGCTTAGTCGGAAGGGGGTGGATCGGCGAGCAGTACTTC
CASSLVGRGWIGEQYF
>NA|TRBJ1-5|NA|TRBV5-6
TGTGCCAGCAGCTTGGGGTTTGGGGGCCTTCAGCCCCAGAATTTT
CASSLGFGGLQPQNF
>NA|TRBJ1-5|TRBD1|TRBV6-1
TGTGCCAGCAGTGTTTTAGAGGACAGGGACAATCAGCCCCAGAATTTT
CASSVLEDRDNQPQNF
>NA|TRBJ2-7|NA|TRBV27
TGTGCCAGCAGTTTTTACGGGGGCTACGAGCAGTACTTC
CASSFYGGYEQYF
>NA|TRBJ1-2|NA|TRBV2
TGTGCCAGCAGGAACGAGGCAGAAAACTATGGCTACCCCTTC
CASRNEAENYGYPF
>NA|TRBJ2-3|NA|TRBV28
TGTGCCAGCAGCCCTACGATCAGGACTACCACAGATACGCAGTATTTT
CASSPTIRTTTDTQYF
>NA|TRBJ2-1|NA|TRBV7-2
TGTGCCAGCAGCTATTACAGGGTTGATGAGCAGTTCTTC
CASSYYRVDEQFF
>NA|TRBJ1-1|NA|TRBV5-4
TGTGCCAGCAGCTCGGAAACAGGGTTCACTGAAGCTTTCTTT
CASSSETGFTEAFF
>NA|TRBJ2-5|TRBD1|TRBV7-9
TGTGCCAGCAGCCCTACAGGGGGCCTAGGGGAGACCCAGTACTTC
CASSPTGGLGETQYF
>NA|TRBJ1-5|NA|TRBV4-2
TGTGCCAGCAGCCAATCCTCCTCCCAGGGGCGCCAGCCCCAGAATTTT
CASSQSSSQGRQPQNF
>NA|TRBJ2-3|TRBD2|TRBV6-1
TGTGCCAGCCAAACCCTAGCGGGAAACACAGATACGCAGTATTTT
CASQTLAGNTDTQYF
>NA|TRBJ2-3|TRBD2|TRBV2
TGTGCCAGCAGTCAGACTAGCGGGGGGGCAGATACGCAGTATTTT
CASSQTSGGADTQYF
>NA|TRBJ2-1|TRBD2|TRBV4-1
TGCGCCAGCAGCTACGGACTAGCGGGGGTCAATGAGCAGTTCTTC
CASSYGLAGVNEQFF
>NA|TRBJ1-5|NA|TRBV5-1
TGCGCCAGCAGCTTGGACGGGAATCAGCCCCAGCATTTT
CASSLDGNQPQHF
>few|TRBJ1-1|NA|TRBV30
TGTGCCTGGAGTGAAAACGATAACATGAACACTGAAGCTTTCTTT
CAWSENDNMNTEAFF
>NA|TRBJ1-1|NA|TRBV28
TGTGCCAGCAGTTTTCTTGACACGATGAACACTGAAGCTTTCTTT
CASSFLDTMNTEAFF
>NA|TRBJ1-5|NA|TRBV7-8
TGTGCCAGCAGCTTAGCCAGGGGAAATCAGCCCCAGCATTTT
CASSLARGNQPQHF
>NA|TRBJ2-7|NA|TRBV7-9
TGTGCCAGCAGCTTAGTAGGACAACAGTCCTACGAGCAGTACTTC
CASSLVGQQSYEQYF
>NA|TRBJ2-1|TRBD2|TRBV5-1
TGCGCCAGCAGCAAAACTAGCGGGAACAATGAGCAGTTCTTC
CASSKTSGNNEQFF
>once|TRBJ1-2|NA|TRBV6-1
TGTGCCAGCAGTGAAGCCGGGGGGGGCTATGGCTACACCTTC
CASSEAGGGYGYTF
>NA|TRBJ2-1|NA|TRBV19
TGTGCCAGTAGTATAGGGAGGGGTGAGCAGTTCTTC
CASSIGRGEQFF
>NA|TRBJ1-5|TRBD1|TRBV2
TGTGCCAGCAGTGGGACAGGTCGTCAGCCCCAGCATTTT
CASSGTGRQPQHF